This TCR beta chain was sequenced in a study of cytomegalovirus exposure and HLA in healthy donors (dated by TCRdb to the late 2010s). As for the study more broadly: An earlier analysis of fewer than 750 of the donors reported 276 Gb of sequence data and 117 million unique TCR beta sequences obtained from about 180 million T cells. An early release that covered some 640 HLA-typed donors contained 250 to 350 gigabases of sequencing data and 65 million to 100 million unique TCR sequences. The genetic ancestry cluster associated with self-reported Caucasian donors included over 80% of the approximately 400 genotyped donors. The study aimed to test whether signatures of past pathogen exposure could be identified by cataloging public T cell receptors. The study profiled the T cell repertoires of hundreds of subjects by immunosequencing and related them to cytomegalovirus serostatus. A separate validation cohort of 90 to 150 different subjects was used in addition to the roughly 720-subject first cohort. To predict cytomegalovirus infection status, the study combined high-throughput TCR immunosequencing, statistical association of individual TCRs with disease status, and machine learning. A later analysis re-examined previously published TCR beta repertoires from just over 650 donors and added high-resolution HLA genotyping to investigate patterns of TCR occurrence. Rather than drawing on any new phenotypic data, the later analysis identified candidate immune exposures from TCR beta sequences and the way those sequences occurred across donors. An earlier analysis of about 620 of the donors applied high-throughput TCR beta sequencing to assess whether each TCR beta V gene segment acted as functional or pseudogenic. Donor age, sex, ethnicity and CMV serostatus were compiled together with the repertoire data. A later genetic analysis used genome-wide SNP genotypes for about 65% of the 666 donors, treating that subset as a discovery cohort. Every repertoire in the discovery cohort had been generated on one and the same sequencing platform. HLA typing covered class I and class II loci at four-digit resolution. The number of donors typed differed by locus, with about 620-630 for A, B, C, DRB1 and DQB1, around 560 for DQA1, 600 to 610 for DPA1, and over 400 for DPB1. Five DR-DQ haplotypes were treated as single units for association and clustering because of strong linkage in the cohort. Across 398 genotyped donors of the cohort, an average of roughly 250,000 unique TCR beta nucleotide sequences per donor were sequenced, and roughly 17% of those sequences were non-productive.

What the work shows at the level of the full study, not this receptor alone: Only TCR beta chains were sequenced in this cohort, and the absence of alpha or paired-chain data limited detectable features. While some public TCRs were present in many individuals, most TCR sequences turned up only very rarely across donors. Because the 87-base-pair reads could not distinguish some IMGT-functional V segments, including TRBV6-2 and TRBV6-3, those segments were excluded. A total of fewer than 200 TCR beta chains were listed by the study as associated with cytomegalovirus. In a later analysis, several top co-occurrence clusters were reported to appear linked to parvovirus B19, influenza, CMV and Epstein-Barr virus. An association between a missense DCLRE1C variant and V-gene and J-gene trimming of TCR beta chains was found in a later genetic analysis and replicated in an independent cohort. Compared with equally common non-associated chains, HLA-associated TCR beta chains in a later analysis were more clonally expanded and had lower generation probabilities. In an earlier analysis of some 550 of the donors, most TCR beta V segments were observed in productive rearrangements about 87% or about 30% of the time, broadly matching IMGT annotations. It was suggested by the authors that the approach could potentially be generalized to other disease states and immunological phenotypes. Because counts were too low, seventeen rarely observed V segments, including chromosome 9 orphons, were excluded from the earlier analysis of roughly 580 of the donors. A later genetic analysis reported fewer N-insertions in productive TCRs among donors in an Asian-associated ancestry cluster than the roughly 700-donor mean. In vitro tests confirmed that a few of the cytomegalovirus-associated TCR beta chains recognize cytomegalovirus antigens. Immune exposure information for the cohort was limited to CMV serostatus. A later analysis found that most CMV-associated TCR beta chains appeared HLA-restricted, with HLA associations seemingly driven largely by CMV exposure. Correlated functional status among segregating V segments might reflect linkage disequilibrium, but an unknown experimental factor could not be ruled out. When HLA alleles, especially DR and DQ, strongly co-occurred, attributing TCR associations to individual alleles was difficult. Cytomegalovirus status was reported to be diagnosed by the classifier with high specificity and sensitivity in both the original and validation cohorts. A cluster of highly shared sequence variants was judged likely to be a technical artifact of the sequencing pipeline. A further reported finding was that TCR beta sequences accurately predicted the HLA-A and HLA-B alleles for most subjects in the first cohort. At a false discovery rate of 0.05, a later analysis linked approximately 18,000 TCR beta sequences to specific HLA alleles. Presence/absence analyses assumed roughly uniform sequencing depth across donors, an assumption that may not hold. According to a later analysis, TCR association rates differed among HLA loci, with DRB1 alleles showing the most associated TCRs and HLA-C alleles showing the fewest. Because some donors lacked HLA typing at each locus, the association tests relied only on the typed subset.

This clone appeared a few times. Its cognate antigen has yet to be identified. No much larger clonotype is one base removed from it; base qualities were not supplied. V trim: 5 bases; J trim: 3 bases; unmatched bases: 6. Based on the germline V gene, the CDR1 and CDR2 sequences are ENHRY and SYGVKD. The CDR3 runs 14 residues from the cysteine to the phenylalanine. This entry keeps only the CDR3 DNA: 42 bases, framed from base 1. The cohort consisted of more than 650 healthy bone marrow donors. At the time of sampling, all cohort members were nominally healthy, though unrecorded immune exposures were likely present. The donor was CMV seronegative and belonged to the group of 350 or so seronegative cohort members. Every donor gave a peripheral blood sample, and the peripheral blood mononuclear cells from that sample were used for TCR beta sequencing. Genomic DNA extraction from the blood cell samples was performed with the Qiagen DNeasy Blood Extraction Kit.

Preparation of the library involved the immunoSEQ multiplex PCR assay. A mixture of 60 forward primers for TCR Vbeta segments and 13 reverse primers for TCR Jbeta segments was used in the multiplex PCR. A multiplex PCR assay on genomic DNA amplified the CDR3 region of rearranged TCR beta genes. The amplified TCR beta libraries were sequenced on the Illumina HiSeq System as 87-base-pair reads. Per the source publication's procedure: A later analysis counted about 76 million unique TCR beta chains across the 640 or so repertoires, and around 12 million of these chains were shared by at least two donors. Raw reads were error-corrected and collapsed into unique sequences with a nearest-neighbor algorithm that merged closely related sequences to remove PCR and sequencing errors. Alignment of CDR3 sequences to IMGT reference sequences was used to assign V, D and J gene segments. Each retained sequence needed at least a six-nucleotide match to both a V gene segment and a J gene segment. A rearrangement counted as productive if the CDR3 had no stop codons and remained in frame with V and J, and every other rearrangement counted as non-productive. CDR3 was defined according to IMGT convention as the region running from the second conserved V-encoded cysteine to the conserved J-encoded phenylalanine. The earlier analysis of about 620 of the donors excluded sequences that lacked an unambiguous match to a single V gene segment. An earlier analysis of approximately 590 of the donors classified V segments as functional when productive rearrangements were above 56.7% and as segregating when the standard deviation between donors was above 5%. A statistical classification framework was built to diagnose cytomegalovirus status from the catalog of TCR beta chain sequences. V and J gene assignment, in a later analysis, came from comparing TCR nucleotide sequences with IMGT/GENE-DB human TR gene sequences. A later analysis assigned CDR3 sequences and most-parsimonious VDJ recombination scenarios with the TCRdist pipeline. In a later analysis, each TCR beta chain was defined by its CDR3 amino acid sequence together with its V-gene family, and reads without a unique V-gene family were excluded. A later analysis removed nearly 600 highly shared, low-generation-probability nucleotide sequences to deal with suspected cross-contamination and a sequencing artifact. A later analysis calculated a clonal expansion index for each public chain from normalized within-repertoire ranks of inferred template counts. Generation probabilities in a later analysis came from a VDJ recombination model fitted to out-of-frame rearrangements, and those results were checked against IGoR. A later analysis scored TCR-TCR, TCR-HLA and TCR-CMV co-occurrence with hypergeometric tests, applying a repertoire-size bias correction to TCR pairs. A later analysis estimated false discovery rates by permuting HLA or CMV assignments 20 times. A later analysis grouped co-occurring TCRs with DBSCAN, adding TCRdist sequence similarity when clustering within HLA-allele-positive subsets. Repertoires with fewer than 30,000 or more than 120,000 public chains, plus five repertoires with anomalous nucleotide sharing, were excluded from co-occurrence clustering. TCRdb holds this immuneACCESS table with in-frame rearrangements only. Some clones are missing; in checked studies, unresolved V genes explain under half, and the rest has no known cause. Clone size and V and J calls were adopted from that table, with D and trimming inferred from the DNA. The sample includes around 100,000 clones, with 70% to 75% observed a single time. The ten most abundant clones make up roughly 3.6% of the sample.

Sequencing was performed on PBMCs. This TCR was recovered from a man aged 35 to 55 in good health and CMV-seronegative. The sequence joins TRBV10-3 to TRBJ1-1; TRBD1 lines up with 7 middle nucleotides. The nucleotide sequence reads TGTGCCATCAGTCCTCACAGGGGCGACACTGAAGCTTTCTTT. Translated, it gives CAISPHRGDTEAFF.